These 21 T cell receptor beta chains originate from one sample sequenced in a study of metastatic and nonmetastatic thyroid tumors. Patients had received no treatment of any kind before thyroid surgery. TCRdb re-called clones from the PCR reads using MiXCR. The sample carries about 20,000 clones, approximately 24% recorded once. Sequencing input: tumor tissue. The receptors shown here come from a female donor with papillary thyroid cancer or a benign thyroid nodule (not recorded which). Some clones in this sample may be carry-over from other donors' samples.

The rearrangement joins TRBV19 to TRBJ1-5, with a tentative D call TRBD1 (5 bases). Trimming removed 2 bases at V and 4 bases at J, with 12 bases between. The germline V gene encodes CDR1 LNHDA and CDR2 SQIVND (reference sequence). The CDR3 spans 15 residues. The CDR3, as DNA: TGTGCCAGTAGTATACCCCAGGGAGGGAATCAGCCCCAGCATTTT. It is translated as CASSIPQGGNQPQHF.

Comments on this clone: This may arise from a read error, as a much more abundant clone is one base away. Within the sample, other DNA sequences also encode this same CDR3. The chain carries TRBV4-1 and TRBJ2-3; D ambiguous. V lost 0 bases, J lost 4 bases, and 11 bases lay in between. This CDR3 is 15 amino acids long. The germline CDR1 and CDR2 sequences are MGHRA and YSYEKL. The CDR3 region is CASSQDWAGADTQYF. The CDR3 DNA follows: TGCGCCAGCAGCCAAGATTGGGCTGGAGCAGATACGCAGTATTTT.

In its sample, this clone was seen many times. Here the CDR3 DNA reads TGTGCCAGCAGCCAAAGGACTAGCGGCCAAGAGACCCAGTACTTC. It yields the protein CASSQRTSGQETQYF. V and J are TRBV3-1 and TRBJ2-5, with TRBD2 matching 10 bases. Germline V lookup: CDR1 LGHDT, CDR2 YNNKEL (reference sequence). V shed 2 bases, J shed 1 base, and the junction held 1 base outside the gene matches. The CDR3 extends over 15 amino acids.

The chain recombines TRBV4-1 with TRBJ2-7; D ambiguous. This CDR3 contains 15 residues. Germline values: CDR1 MGHRA, CDR2 YSYEKL. V gave up 0 bases and J gave up 3 bases, with 12 bases separating them. CDR3 region: CASSQENRVYYEQYF. CDR3 sequence (DNA): TGCGCCAGCAGCCAAGAGAATAGGGTCTACTACGAGCAGTACTTC.

The genes are TRBV20-1 and TRBJ1-1; TRBD1 might be the D (6 bases). The V gene's germline CDR1 is DFQATT and CDR2 SNEGSKA (reference sequence). V was shortened by 3 bases and J by 6 bases, with 17 bases between the two germline ends. CDR3 size: 14 residues. Here the CDR3 DNA reads TGCAGTGCTAGCCCTCGACAGGATCTCTCTGAAGCTTTCTTT. Amino acids: CSASPRQDLSEAFF.

The rearrangement links TRBV7-2 to TRBJ2-5; TRBD1 matches 8 bases. The germline gives CDR1 SGHTA, CDR2 FQGNSA. The ends lost 0 bases at V and 1 base at J; junction bases unmatched: 4. The CDR3 contains 16 residues. The CDR3 DNA is TGTGCCAGCAGCTTAGCGTCTGGGACAGGCCAAGAGACCCAGTACTTC. This encodes CASSLASGTGQETQYF.

Ten or more counts support this clone. The chain has TRBV7-2 and TRBJ2-1, with no clear D. The CDR3 runs to 16 residues. Germline CDR1 SGHTA, CDR2 FQGNSA. The V end lost 1 base, the J end lost 0 bases, and 10 bases lay between the germline ends. The CDR3 loop is CASSLVGFFSYNEQFF. The CDR3 nucleotides read TGTGCCAGCAGCTTAGTGGGGTTTTTCTCCTACAATGAGCAGTTCTTC.

Points on this clone: Germline is not matched at one junction end, which may reflect a read error. This chain connects TRBV24-1 to TRBJ2-5, with TRBD1 as a possible D gene (6 bases). The CDR3 extends over 13 amino acids. CDR1 KGHDR and CDR2 SFDVKD come from the germline V gene. The CDR3 protein is CATNGGEGETQNF. The CDR3 region has the DNA TGTGCCACCAATGGGGGAGAGGGGGAGACCCAAAACTTC.

This clone came up many times. The chain couples TRBV11-1 to TRBJ2-5; D is uncertain. This CDR3 region has 12 residues. The germline CDR1 and CDR2 sequences are SGHAT and FQDESV (reference sequence). V shed 5 bases and J shed 7 bases, with 11 bases lying between them. CDR3 protein: CASSPQARTQYF. CDR3 nucleotide sequence: TGTGCCAGCAGCCCCCAAGCTCGGACCCAGTACTTC. Full variable domain (outside the CDR3, taken from reference TRBV11-1 and TRBJ2-5): EAEVAQSPRYKITEKSQAVAFWCDPISGHATLYWYRQILGQGPELLVQFQDESVVDDSQLPKDRFSAERLKGVDSTLKIQPAELGDSAMYLCASSPQARTQYFGPGTRLLVL.

This clone was counted at least ten times. The V gene is TRBV20-1, the J gene TRBJ2-4; weak D call: TRBD1 (6 bases). The V gene lost 3 bases and the J gene lost 0 bases, with 12 bases spanning the gap. The CDR3 has 15 residues. CDR1 is DFQATT, CDR2 SNEGSKA, per germline (reference sequence). The CDR3 spells CSASVTGIAKNIQYF. The CDR3 DNA is TGCAGTGCTAGCGTTACAGGGATAGCCAAAAACATTCAGTACTTC.

This clone was counted ten times or more. The V and J genes are TRBV19 and TRBJ1-1, with D perhaps TRBD1 (6 bases). The CDR3 has 13 amino acids. Per germline, CDR1 LNHDA and CDR2 SQIVND (reference sequence). V shed 6 bases and J shed 4 bases, with 12 bases lying between them. The CDR3 sequence: CASSSGAGTEAFF. The CDR3 DNA reads TGTGCCAGTAGCTCAGGGGCAGGCACTGAAGCTTTCTTT.

In the case of this clone: Sequence at one end of the junction differs from germline and may be a read error. The V gene is TRBV7-2, the J gene TRBJ2-7; no clear D. The CDR3 runs 14 residues. Germline V gives CDR1 SGHTA, CDR2 FQGNSA. The CDR3: CASILESVTYEQYF. The DNA for the CDR3 is TGTGCCAGCATCTTAGAAAGCGTGACTTACGAGCAGTACTTC.

V is TRBV5-1 and J is TRBJ1-1, with D perhaps TRBD1 (6 bases). This CDR3 region has 16 residues. The V gene lost 1 base and the J gene lost 7 bases, with 20 bases spanning the gap. Looked up from germline, CDR1 is SGHRS and CDR2 is YFSETQ. As DNA, the CDR3 is TGCGCCAGCAGCTTGAATATGAGATCCAGGGGCTATGAAGCTTTCTTT. Translation gives CASSLNMRSRGYEAFF. Combining the CDR3 with reference TRBV5-1 and TRBJ1-1 gives the whole variable domain KAGVTQTPRYLIKTRGQQVTLSCSPISGHRSVSWYQQTPGQGLQFLFEYFSETQRNKGNFPGRFSGRQFSNSRSEMNVSTLELGDSALYLCASSLNMRSRGYEAFFGQGTRLTVV.

The rearrangement joins TRBV30 to TRBJ1-1; 7 nucleotides agree with TRBD1. From germline, CDR1 is GTSNPN and CDR2 SVGIG (reference sequence). With V trimmed by 3 bases and J by 10 bases, 11 bases remained unmatched. CDR3 length: 13 residues. The CDR3 protein is CAWREDRRGGAFF. The CDR3 nucleotides are TGTGCCTGGAGGGAGGACAGGCGGGGGGGAGCTTTCTTT.

The rearrangement uses TRBV6-4 and TRBJ1-5; D gene uncertain. V lost 4 bases and J lost 6, with 10 bases in between. Germline CDR1 reads MRHNA; CDR2 reads SNTAGT. The CDR3 covers 13 residues. The CDR3 loop reads CASSVDRGQPQHF. The CDR3 coding sequence is TGTGCCAGCAGTGTTGACCGCGGTCAGCCCCAGCATTTT.

This clone has more than one count but fewer than ten. The junction shows a germline mismatch at one end, possibly a read error. The chain links TRBV19 to TRBJ1-1; D is ambiguous. Germline V gene data show CDR1 as LNHDA and CDR2 as SQIVND (reference sequence). This CDR3 comprises 14 residues. This chain's CDR3 is CASSITILNTESFF. CDR3 DNA sequence: TGTGCCAGTAGTATAACCATCCTGAACACTGAATCTTTCTTT.

This clone was seen many times. Given a much more abundant clone one base away, this may be a read error. The chain links TRBV28 to TRBJ1-3; 8 bases agree with TRBD1. In germline, CDR1 is MDHEN, CDR2 SYDVKM. This CDR3 has 15 residues. V shed 7 bases, J shed 4 bases, and the junction held 9 bases outside the gene matches. This chain's CDR3 is CASNGDDRGGNTIYF. The DNA of the CDR3 is TGTGCCAGCAACGGAGACGACAGGGGAGGAAACACCATATATTTT. Supplemented by reference TRBV28 and TRBJ1-3, the full variable domain reads DVKVTQSSRYLVKRTGEKVFLECVQDMDHENMFWYRQDPGLGLRLIYFSYDVKMKEKGDIPEGYSVSREKKERFSLILESASTNQTSMYLCASNGDDRGGNTIYFGEGSWLTVV.

This clone was seen only a few times. This rearrangement joins TRBV27 to TRBJ2-7; D gene unclear. The ends were cut back, 7 bases at V and 2 bases at J, with 15 bases in the middle. The germline gives CDR1 MNHEY, CDR2 SMNVEV (reference sequence). This CDR3 has 14 residues. CDR3 sequence: CASNPKSSPYEQYF. The CDR3 nucleotides are TGTGCCAGCAATCCTAAGTCTTCTCCCTACGAGCAGTACTTC.

This clone was detected ten times or more. The chain has TRBV19 and TRBJ2-5, with D maybe TRBD2 (7 bases). Trimming stripped 3 bases from V and 5 bases from J, with 10 bases between. This CDR3 region has 13 residues. Germline V gene data show CDR1 as LNHDA and CDR2 as SQIVND (reference sequence). The CDR3 sequence: CASSMGGRETQYF. The CDR3 region has the DNA TGTGCCAGTAGTATGGGGGGGCGTGAGACCCAGTACTTC.

Remarks on this clone: Its ends do not fully match the called genes, so a read error is possible. The genes are TRBV19 and TRBJ2-6, with a weak D call TRBD1 (5 bases). This CDR3 has 15 amino acids. Germline V CDR1 and CDR2: LNHDA, SQIVND (reference sequence). Here the CDR3 reads CASTLLSSGANVMTF. CDR3 DNA sequence: TGTGCCAGTACGCTACTCAGCTCTGGGGCAAACGTCATGACTTTC.

This clone was counted only a few times. One junction end disagrees with the germline gene, perhaps due to a read error. This sample includes further DNA sequences coding for the same CDR3. The CDR3 sequence is CATSDSIAGVTEAFF. CDR3 DNA: TGTGCCACCAGTGACTCAATCGCTGGGGTCACTGAAGCTTTCTTC. The rearrangement joins TRBV24-1 to TRBJ1-1; D call uncertain. The CDR3 loop spans 15 amino acids. The V gene's germline CDR1 is KGHDR and CDR2 SFDVKD.